Presented here are 21 T cell receptor beta chains from one specimen sequenced in a study of OX40 agonist ivuxolimab in advanced cancers. Using immunoSEQ multiplex PCR, the repertoire was profiled, and TCRdb retains in-frame clones only, with some absent. Seen here are tens of thousands of clones, 75% to 90% observed once, and the top ten hold about 0.82%. The sequencing used CD4+ or CD8+ T cells sorted from blood, collected in a trial of the OX40 agonist ivuxolimab. These receptors originate from an adult with an advanced solid tumor such as melanoma, head and neck, liver or kidney cancer.

The rearrangement links TRBV29-1 to TRBJ2-1; D unresolved. CDR3 size: 13 residues. V was clipped by 6 bases and J by 4 bases, with 13 bases between them. The V gene's germline CDR1 is SQVTM and CDR2 ANQGSEA. CDR3 nucleotides: TGCAGCGTCTCTTTGGACCCATACAATGAGCAGTTCTTC. This encodes CSVSLDPYNEQFF.

CDR3 loop: CASSLGLAGEQYF. The DNA for the CDR3 is TGTGCCAGCAGCTTGGGACTAGCGGGAGAGCAGTACTTC. The genes are TRBV4-2 and TRBJ2-7; 13 bases align to TRBD2. The CDR3 is 13 amino acids. The V gene's germline CDR1 is LGHNA and CDR2 YNFKEQ. V dropped 5 bases and J dropped 7; count of bases not matched to a gene: 2.

The V and J genes are TRBV5-6 and TRBJ1-1; D is unresolved. The CDR3 has 15 amino acids. From germline, CDR1 is SGHDT and CDR2 YYEEEE. The V end was cut by 3 bases, the J end by 3 bases, with 15 bases between. DNA for the CDR3: TGTGCCAGCAGCTCCCGAAACCAAGGATACACTGAAGCTTTCTTT. Protein: CASSSRNQGYTEAFF.

The chain couples TRBV7-2 to TRBJ2-3, with 8 bases matching TRBD2. CDR3 length: 16 amino acids. Trimming cost V 5 bases and J 11 bases; bases outside gene matches: 18. Germline assignment: CDR1 SGHTA and CDR2 FQGNSA. The CDR3: CASSAGGSGPGYLQYF. CDR3 coding DNA: TGTGCCAGCAGCGCGGGGGGTAGCGGGCCCGGGTACTTGCAGTATTTT.

This chain connects TRBV19 to TRBJ1-5, with 11 bases matching TRBD1. The germline CDR1 and CDR2 sequences are LNHDA and SQIVND (reference sequence). The CDR3 loop spans 18 amino acids. V shed 1 base, J shed 7 bases, and the junction held 12 bases outside the gene matches. In nucleotides, the CDR3 is TGTGCCAGTAGTATAGTTACCCGGACAGGGGGCTTGGGACAGCCCCAGCATTTT. It specifies CASSIVTRTGGLGQPQHF.

This chain connects TRBV25-1 to TRBJ2-4; D is ambiguous. This CDR3 is built from 13 residues. Per the germline V gene, CDR1 is MGHDK and CDR2 is SYGVNS. Trimming pared 1 base from V and 4 bases from J, leaving 5 bases between. The CDR3 bases are TGTGCCAGCAGTGAATCCCCGAAAAACATTCAGTACTTC. This encodes CASSESPKNIQYF.

The CDR3 here is CAWSVPPFNYGYTF. CDR3 in DNA: TGTGCCTGGAGTGTACCCCCCTTCAACTATGGCTACACCTTC. V usage is TRBV30 and J usage is TRBJ1-2; no clear D. CDR3 length: 14 amino acids. CDR1 and CDR2 (germline): GTSNPN, SVGIG (reference sequence). Trimming removed 0 bases at V and 2 bases at J, with 10 bases between.

This clone was seen only once. The V call is TRBV4-3, the J call TRBJ1-1; D is ambiguous. This CDR3 is built from 15 residues. Trimming removed 6 bases at V and 1 base at J, with 15 bases between. Germline CDR1 is LGHNA and CDR2 is YSLEER. The CDR3 DNA follows: TGCGCCAGCAGATTAAGTGGGCGGGGGAACACTGAAGCTTTCTTT. Amino acids: CASRLSGRGNTEAFF.

This clone was seen a few times. The V gene is TRBV30, the J gene TRBJ1-2; D perhaps matches TRBD1 (6 bases). V was trimmed by 0 bases and J by 7 bases, leaving 15 bases between them. CDR3 length: 14 residues. Germline V CDR1 and CDR2: GTSNPN, SVGIG (reference sequence). CDR3 DNA sequence: TGTGCCTGGAGTGTACGGGCAGGGGTGGTTGGCTACACCTTC. This codes for CAWSVRAGVVGYTF.

This clone came up once. The genes are TRBV6-6 and TRBJ1-5, with TRBD1 as a possible D gene (6 bases). Germline V gives CDR1 MNHNY, CDR2 SVGAGI (reference sequence). The V and J ends lost 5 bases and 1 base respectively, with 9 bases between them. The CDR3 extends over 14 amino acids. The CDR3 DNA follows: TGTGCCAGCAGTACAGGGAACAGCAATCAGCCCCAGCATTTT. Amino acid sequence: CASSTGNSNQPQHF.

The V gene is TRBV30, the J gene TRBJ1-4, with 8 bases matching TRBD1. The junction had 4 bases not matched to a gene; V was cut back by 5 bases and J by 5 bases. Germline-derived CDR1 and CDR2 are GTSNPN and SVGIG (reference sequence). The CDR3 totals 13 residues. The CDR3 region has the DNA TGTGCCTGGCGCCGGGACAGGAATGAAAAACTGTTTTTT. Translating gives CAWRRDRNEKLFF. The entire variable domain, with the rest obtained from reference TRBV30 and TRBJ1-4, is as follows: SQTIHQWPATLVQPVGSPLSLECTVEGTSNPNLYWYRQAAGRGLQLLFYSVGIGQISSEVPQNLSASRPQDRQFILSSKKLLLSDSGFYLCAWRRDRNEKLFFGSGTQLSVL.

This clone was recorded a few times. This sequence joins TRBV5-5 and TRBJ1-5; a possible D gene is TRBD1 (5 bases). Germline V gene data show CDR1 as SGHKS and CDR2 as YYEKEE (reference sequence). V was trimmed by 4 bases and J by 1 base, leaving 12 bases between them. The length of the CDR3 is 15 residues. This chain's CDR3 is CASSREGRSNQPQHF. The CDR3 nucleotides are TGTGCCAGCAGCCGGGAGGGACGGAGCAATCAGCCCCAGCATTTT.

J is TRBJ1-6 and V is TRBV5-6, with a tentative D call TRBD1 (6 bases). CDR1 and CDR2 (germline): SGHDT, YYEEEE. V was cut by 1 base and J by 4 bases, with 15 bases left in between. CDR3 length equals 17 residues. In nucleotides, the CDR3 is TGTGCCAGCAGCTTGTCGGGGGCCGACCTTTATAATTCACCCCTCCACTTT. This encodes CASSLSGADLYNSPLHF.

In this sample, this clone turned up once. The chain employs TRBV28 and TRBJ1-2; D is uncertain. This CDR3 region has 12 residues. From germline, CDR1 is MDHEN and CDR2 SYDVKM. Trimming pared 3 bases from V and 4 bases from J, leaving 6 bases between. CDR3 loop: CASSFSVYGYTF. The CDR3 DNA sequence: TGTGCCAGCAGTTTTAGCGTCTATGGCTACACCTTC.

In this sample, this clone turned up once. This rearrangement joins TRBV5-8 to TRBJ2-5, with TRBD1 as a possible D gene (7 bases). V gave up 2 bases and J gave up 2 bases, with 10 bases separating them. Germline CDR1 SGHTS, CDR2 YDEGEE. CDR3 length equals 14 residues. CDR3 amino acids: CASSFQGGQETQYF. DNA of the CDR3: TGTGCCAGCAGCTTCCAGGGGGGTCAAGAGACCCAGTACTTC.

J is TRBJ1-1 and V is TRBV5-1; D not certain. The CDR3 covers 14 residues. Germline-derived CDR1 and CDR2 are SGHRS and YFSETQ. V shed 7 bases and J shed 1 base, with 14 bases lying between them. CDR3 sequence: CASFPREENTEAFF. CDR3 sequence (DNA): TGCGCCAGCTTTCCCCGTGAGGAGAACACTGAAGCTTTCTTT.

The chain joins TRBV5-1 to TRBJ2-7, with 9 bases that match TRBD1. The CDR3 is made up of 14 amino acids. The germline V gene encodes CDR1 SGHRS and CDR2 YFSETQ. V was pared by 4 bases and J by 2 bases, with 4 bases of the junction left unmatched. CDR3 loop: CASSLGTGPYEQYF. CDR3 in DNA: TGCGCCAGCAGCCTGGGGACAGGGCCCTACGAGCAGTACTTC.

This CDR3 is CASSLKQLNTEAFF. In DNA, the CDR3 is TGTGCCAGCAGCTTGAAACAGTTGAACACTGAAGCTTTCTTT. The V and J genes are TRBV5-5 and TRBJ1-1; D gene unclear. Trimming stripped 1 base from V and 0 bases from J, with 7 bases between. CDR3 length: 14 amino acids. Germline lookup yields CDR1 SGHKS and CDR2 YYEKEE (reference sequence).

The gene calls are TRBV7-9 and TRBJ1-5; D perhaps matches TRBD1 (5 bases). V was cut by 5 bases and J by 7 bases, with 12 bases left in between. CDR1 is SEHNR, CDR2 FQNEAQ, per germline (reference sequence). The CDR3 spans 13 residues. The CDR3 region is CASSRTEGQPQHF. CDR3 DNA: TGTGCCAGCAGCCGAACCGAGGGGCAGCCCCAGCATTTT.

The rearrangement links TRBV11-3 to TRBJ1-1; 7 bases map to TRBD1. CDR3 length equals 16 residues. Losses at the gene ends were 0 bases for V and 4 bases for J; bases not matched to a gene: 8. Germline V gene data show CDR1 as SGHNT and CDR2 as YENEEA. CDR3 residues: CASSLERGRIRTEAFF. The CDR3 DNA sequence: TGTGCCAGCAGCTTAGAGAGGGGGCGAATTCGCACTGAAGCTTTCTTT.

This chain uses TRBV18 with TRBJ1-3; 7 bases are shared with TRBD1. Germline CDR1 is KGHSH and CDR2 is LQKENI. The CDR3 totals 16 residues. The trim removed 2 bases at V and 3 bases at J, leaving 7 bases unmatched. The CDR3 protein is CASSPVRDSHGNTIYF. DNA of the CDR3: TGTGCCAGCTCACCAGTCCGGGACAGCCATGGAAACACCATATATTTT.